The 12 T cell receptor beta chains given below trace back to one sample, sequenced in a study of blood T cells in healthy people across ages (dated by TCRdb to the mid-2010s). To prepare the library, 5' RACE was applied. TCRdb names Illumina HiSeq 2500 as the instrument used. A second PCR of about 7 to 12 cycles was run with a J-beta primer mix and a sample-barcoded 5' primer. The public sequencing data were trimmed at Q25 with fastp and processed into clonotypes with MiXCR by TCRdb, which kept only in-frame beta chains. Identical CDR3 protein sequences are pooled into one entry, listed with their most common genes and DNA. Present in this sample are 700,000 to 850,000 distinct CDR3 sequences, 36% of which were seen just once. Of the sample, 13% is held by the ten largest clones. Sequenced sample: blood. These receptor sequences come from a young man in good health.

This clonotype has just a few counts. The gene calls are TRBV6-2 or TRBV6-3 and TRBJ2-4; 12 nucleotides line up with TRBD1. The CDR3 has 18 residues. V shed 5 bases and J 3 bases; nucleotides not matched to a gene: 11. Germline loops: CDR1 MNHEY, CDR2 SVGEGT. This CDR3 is CASSRDRGRGEVKNIQYF. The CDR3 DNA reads TGTGCCAGCAGTAGGGACAGGGGGCGCGGAGAGGTCAAAAACATTCAGTACTTC.

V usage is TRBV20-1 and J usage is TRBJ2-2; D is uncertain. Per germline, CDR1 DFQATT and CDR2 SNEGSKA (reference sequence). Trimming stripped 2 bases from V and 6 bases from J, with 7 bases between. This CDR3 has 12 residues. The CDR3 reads CSARHSPGELFF. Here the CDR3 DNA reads TGCAGTGCTAGACACAGTCCCGGGGAGCTGTTTTTT.

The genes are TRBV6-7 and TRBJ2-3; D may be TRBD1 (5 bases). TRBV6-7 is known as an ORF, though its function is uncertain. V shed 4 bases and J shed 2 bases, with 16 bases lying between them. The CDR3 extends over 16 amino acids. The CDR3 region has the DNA TGTGCCAGCAGTTTGGGGCCTACGGGCTACACAGATACGCAGTATTTT. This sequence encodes CASSLGPTGYTDTQYF.

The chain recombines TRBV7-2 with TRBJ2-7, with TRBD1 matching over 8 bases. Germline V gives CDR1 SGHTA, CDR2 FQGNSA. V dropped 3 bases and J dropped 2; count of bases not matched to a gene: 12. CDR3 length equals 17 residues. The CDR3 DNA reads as TGTGCCAGCAGCTTCTCGGCAGGGGGCCACATTCCCTACGAGCAGTACTTC. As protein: CASSFSAGGHIPYEQYF.

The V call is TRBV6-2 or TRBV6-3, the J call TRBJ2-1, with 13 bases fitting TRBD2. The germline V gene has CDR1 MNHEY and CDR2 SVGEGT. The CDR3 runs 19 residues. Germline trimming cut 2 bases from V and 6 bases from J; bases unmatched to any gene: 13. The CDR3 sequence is CASSYPTSGGAHDFNEQFF. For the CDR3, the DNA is TGTGCCAGCAGTTACCCTACTAGCGGGGGGGCCCACGACTTCAATGAGCAGTTCTTC.

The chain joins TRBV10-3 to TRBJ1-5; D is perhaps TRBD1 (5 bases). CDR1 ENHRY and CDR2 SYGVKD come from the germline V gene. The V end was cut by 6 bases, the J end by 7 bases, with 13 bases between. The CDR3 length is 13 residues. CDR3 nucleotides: TGTGCCATCAGGTGGGACGTCGAACAGCCCCAGCATTTT. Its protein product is CAIRWDVEQPQHF.

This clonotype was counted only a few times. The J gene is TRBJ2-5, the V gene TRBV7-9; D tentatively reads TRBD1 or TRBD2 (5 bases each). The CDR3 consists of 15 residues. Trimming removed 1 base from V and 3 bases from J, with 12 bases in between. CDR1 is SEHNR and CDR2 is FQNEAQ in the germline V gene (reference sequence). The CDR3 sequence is CASSLERGREETQYF. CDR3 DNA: TGTGCCAGCAGCTTAGAGAGGGGTAGAGAAGAGACCCAGTACTTC.

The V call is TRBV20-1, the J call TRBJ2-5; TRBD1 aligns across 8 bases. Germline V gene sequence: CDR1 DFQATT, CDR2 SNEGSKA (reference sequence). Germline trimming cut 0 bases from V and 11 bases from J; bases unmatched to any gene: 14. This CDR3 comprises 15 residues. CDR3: CSARDVRQGINEQYF. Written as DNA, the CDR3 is TGCAGTGCTAGAGATGTGAGACAGGGGATCAATGAGCAGTACTTC.

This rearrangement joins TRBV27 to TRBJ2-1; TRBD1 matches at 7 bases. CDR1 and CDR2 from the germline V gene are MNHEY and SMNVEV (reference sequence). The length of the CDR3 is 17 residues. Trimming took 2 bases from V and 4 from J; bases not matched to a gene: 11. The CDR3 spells CASSLRRDGTAYNEQFF. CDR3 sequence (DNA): TGTGCCAGCAGTTTACGCCGCGACGGGACAGCTTACAATGAGCAGTTCTTC.

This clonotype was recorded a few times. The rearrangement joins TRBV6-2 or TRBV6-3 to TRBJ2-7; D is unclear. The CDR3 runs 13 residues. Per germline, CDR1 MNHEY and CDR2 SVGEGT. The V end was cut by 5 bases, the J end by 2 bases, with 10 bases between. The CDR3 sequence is CASSDVAAYEQYF. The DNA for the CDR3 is TGTGCCAGCAGTGACGTGGCAGCCTACGAGCAGTACTTC.

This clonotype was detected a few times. The CDR3 is CASSLGPGTDYNEQFF. CDR3 sequence (DNA): TGCGCCAGCAGCTTGGGGCCCGGGACAGACTACAATGAGCAGTTCTTC. The chain combines TRBV5-1 with TRBJ2-1; 7 bases fit TRBD1. The CDR3 length is 16 residues. Trimming at V came to 0 bases and at J to 3 bases, leaving 6 bases not matched to a gene. CDR1 and CDR2 (germline): SGHRS, YFSETQ.

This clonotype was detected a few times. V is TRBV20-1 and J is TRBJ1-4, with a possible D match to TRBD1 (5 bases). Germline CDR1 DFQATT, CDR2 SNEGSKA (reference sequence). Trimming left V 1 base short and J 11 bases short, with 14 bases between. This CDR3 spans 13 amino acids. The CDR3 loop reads CSARVPPRGKLFF. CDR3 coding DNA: TGCAGTGCTAGAGTGCCCCCGCGGGGGAAACTGTTTTTT.